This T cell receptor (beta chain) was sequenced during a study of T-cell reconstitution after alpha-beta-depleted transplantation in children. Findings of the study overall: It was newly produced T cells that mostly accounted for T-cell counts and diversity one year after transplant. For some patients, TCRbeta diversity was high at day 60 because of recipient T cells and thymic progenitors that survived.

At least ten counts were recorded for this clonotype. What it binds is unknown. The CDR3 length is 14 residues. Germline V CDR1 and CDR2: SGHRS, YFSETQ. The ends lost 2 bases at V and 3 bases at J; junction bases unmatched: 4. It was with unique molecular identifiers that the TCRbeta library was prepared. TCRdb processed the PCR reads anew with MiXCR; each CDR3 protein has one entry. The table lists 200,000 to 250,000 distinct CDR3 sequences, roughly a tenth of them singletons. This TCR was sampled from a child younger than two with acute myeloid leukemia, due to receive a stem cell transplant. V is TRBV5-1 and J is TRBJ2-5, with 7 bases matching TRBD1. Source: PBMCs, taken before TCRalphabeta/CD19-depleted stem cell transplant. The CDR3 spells CASSFTGAEETQYF. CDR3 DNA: TGCGCCAGCAGCTTTACAGGGGCGGAAGAGACCCAGTACTTC.